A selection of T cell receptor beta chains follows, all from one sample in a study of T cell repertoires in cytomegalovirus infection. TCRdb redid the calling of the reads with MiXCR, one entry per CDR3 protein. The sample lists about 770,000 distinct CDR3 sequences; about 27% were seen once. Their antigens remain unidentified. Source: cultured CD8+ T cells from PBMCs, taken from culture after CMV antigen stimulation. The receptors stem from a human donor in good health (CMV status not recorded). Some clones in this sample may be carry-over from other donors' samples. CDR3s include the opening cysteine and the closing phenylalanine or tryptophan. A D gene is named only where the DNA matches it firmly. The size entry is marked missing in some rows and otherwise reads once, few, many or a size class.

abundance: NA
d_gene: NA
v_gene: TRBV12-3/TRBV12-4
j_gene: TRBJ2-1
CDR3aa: CASSSQDPKPSYNEQFF
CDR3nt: TGTGCCAGCAGTTCCCAAGACCCGAAACCCTCCTACAATGAGCAGTTCTTC

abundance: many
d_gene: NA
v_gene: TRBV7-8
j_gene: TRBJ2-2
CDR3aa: CASSSLAYDTGELFF
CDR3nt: TGTGCCAGCAGCTCTTTAGCGTACGACACCGGGGAGCTGTTTTTT

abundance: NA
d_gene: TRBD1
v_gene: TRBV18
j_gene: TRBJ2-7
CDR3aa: CASSRDRREQYF
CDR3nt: TGTGCCAGCTCAAGGGACAGACGCGAGCAGTACTTC

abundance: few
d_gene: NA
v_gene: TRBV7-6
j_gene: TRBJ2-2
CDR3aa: CASSFRRLTGELFF
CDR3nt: TGTGCCAGCAGCTTCCGGCGCCTCACCGGGGAGCTGTTTTTT

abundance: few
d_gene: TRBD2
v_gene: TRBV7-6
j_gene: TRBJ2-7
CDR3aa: CASSRAGGPSYEQYF
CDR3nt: TGTGCCAGCAGCCGAGCGGGGGGCCCTTCCTACGAGCAGTACTTC

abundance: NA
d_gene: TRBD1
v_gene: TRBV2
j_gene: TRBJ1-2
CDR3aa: CASPGQGAFGYTF
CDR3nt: TGTGCCAGCCCGGGACAGGGGGCGTTTGGCTACACCTTC

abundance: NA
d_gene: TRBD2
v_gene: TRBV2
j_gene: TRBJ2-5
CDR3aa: CASSEGIWVAGLQETQYF
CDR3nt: TGTGCCAGCAGTGAAGGGATTTGGGTAGCGGGGCTCCAAGAGACCCAGTACTTC

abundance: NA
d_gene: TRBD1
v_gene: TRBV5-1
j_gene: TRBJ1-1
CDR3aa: CASSPAPRQGVTEAFF
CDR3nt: TGCGCCAGCAGCCCCGCTCCTCGACAGGGAGTAACTGAAGCTTTCTTT

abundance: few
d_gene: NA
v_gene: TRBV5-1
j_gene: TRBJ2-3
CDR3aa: CASKKDPGLSTDTQYF
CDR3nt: TGCGCCAGCAAAAAAGACCCCGGACTGAGCACAGATACGCAGTATTTT

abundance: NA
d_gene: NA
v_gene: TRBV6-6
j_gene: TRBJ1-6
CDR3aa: CASSGRDHSSPLHF
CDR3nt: TGTGCCAGCAGTGGGCGGGACCATAGTTCACCCCTCCACTTT

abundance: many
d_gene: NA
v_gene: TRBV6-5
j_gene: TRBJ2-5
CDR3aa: CASSYAGPENGGFQETQYF
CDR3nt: TGTGCCAGCAGTTACGCGGGACCCGAAAATGGGGGCTTCCAAGAGACCCAGTACTTC

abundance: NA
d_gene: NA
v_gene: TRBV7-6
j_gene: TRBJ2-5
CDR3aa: CASSWDGTQETQYF
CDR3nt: TGTGCCAGCAGCTGGGACGGCACCCAAGAGACCCAGTACTTC

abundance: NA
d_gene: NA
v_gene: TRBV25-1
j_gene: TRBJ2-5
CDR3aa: CASSERMDGEETQYF
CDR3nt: TGTGCCAGCAGTGAAAGGATGGACGGTGAAGAGACCCAGTACTTC

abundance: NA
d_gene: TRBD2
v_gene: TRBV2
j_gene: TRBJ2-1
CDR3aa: CASSGTSGGGFNEQFF
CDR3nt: TGTGCCAGCAGTGGGACTAGCGGGGGGGGTTTTAATGAGCAGTTCTTC

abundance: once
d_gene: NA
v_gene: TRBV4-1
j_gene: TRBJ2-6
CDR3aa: CASSQVTVSALSGANVLTF
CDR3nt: TGCGCCAGCAGCCAAGTTACAGTATCGGCTCTCTCTGGGGCCAACGTCCTGACTTTC

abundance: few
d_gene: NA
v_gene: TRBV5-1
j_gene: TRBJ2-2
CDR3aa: CASTANTGELFF
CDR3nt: TGCGCCAGTACAGCCAACACCGGGGAGCTGTTTTTT

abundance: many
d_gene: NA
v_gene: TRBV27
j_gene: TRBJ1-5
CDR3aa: CASGGGYSNQPQHF
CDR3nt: TGTGCCAGCGGAGGGGGATATAGCAATCAGCCCCAGCATTTT

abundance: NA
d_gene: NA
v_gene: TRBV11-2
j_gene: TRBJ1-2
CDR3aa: CASSGLFYTF
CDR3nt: TGTGCCAGCAGCGGCCTTTTCTACACCTTC

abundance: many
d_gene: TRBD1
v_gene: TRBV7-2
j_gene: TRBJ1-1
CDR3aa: CASSYGTGGMGTEAFF
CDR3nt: TGTGCCAGCAGCTACGGGACAGGGGGAATGGGCACTGAAGCTTTCTTT

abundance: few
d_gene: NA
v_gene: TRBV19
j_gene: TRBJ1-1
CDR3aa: CASTNTGTINTEAFF
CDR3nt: TGTGCCAGTACTAATACCGGGACAATAAACACTGAAGCTTTCTTT

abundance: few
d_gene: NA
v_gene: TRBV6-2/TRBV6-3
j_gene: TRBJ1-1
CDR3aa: CASSKSTGNTEAFF
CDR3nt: TGTGCCAGCAGTAAATCCACAGGAAACACTGAAGCTTTCTTT

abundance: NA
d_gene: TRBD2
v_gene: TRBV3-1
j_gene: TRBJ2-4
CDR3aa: CASSTPPAGLAKNIQYF
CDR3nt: TGTGCCAGCAGCACCCCCCCAGCGGGGTTAGCCAAAAACATTCAGTACTTC

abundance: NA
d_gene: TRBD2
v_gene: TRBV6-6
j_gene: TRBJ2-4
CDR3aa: CATKGLAGGPARAKNIQYF
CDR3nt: TGTGCCACCAAAGGACTAGCGGGGGGCCCTGCCAGGGCCAAAAACATTCAGTACTTC

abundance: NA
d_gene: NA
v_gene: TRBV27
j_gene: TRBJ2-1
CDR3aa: CASSLYDYNEQFF
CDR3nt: TGTGCCAGCAGTTTATACGATTACAATGAGCAGTTCTTC

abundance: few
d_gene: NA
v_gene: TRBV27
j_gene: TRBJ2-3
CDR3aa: CASIVSAPGGTDTQYF
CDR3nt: TGTGCCAGCATAGTCTCCGCCCCGGGGGGCACAGATACGCAGTATTTT

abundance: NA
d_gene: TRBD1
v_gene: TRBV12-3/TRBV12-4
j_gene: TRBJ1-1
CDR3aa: CASSTRDSSNTEAFF
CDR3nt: TGTGCCAGCAGTACCCGGGACAGCTCGAACACTGAAGCTTTCTTT

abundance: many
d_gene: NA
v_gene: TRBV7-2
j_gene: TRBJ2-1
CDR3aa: CASSLAVVANEQFF
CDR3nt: TGTGCCAGCAGCTTAGCGGTAGTTGCCAATGAGCAGTTCTTC

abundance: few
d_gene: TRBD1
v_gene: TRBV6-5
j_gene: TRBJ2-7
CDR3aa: CASSRGQGGNEQYF
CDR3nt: TGTGCCAGCAGCAGGGGACAGGGGGGCAACGAGCAGTACTTC

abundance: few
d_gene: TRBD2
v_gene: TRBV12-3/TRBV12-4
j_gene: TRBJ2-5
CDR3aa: CASSLYPGGETQYF
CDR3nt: TGTGCCAGCAGTTTATATCCGGGGGGGGAGACCCAGTACTTC

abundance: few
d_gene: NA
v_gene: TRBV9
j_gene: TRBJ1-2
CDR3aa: CASSPEGGNYGYTF
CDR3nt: TGTGCCAGCAGCCCCGAGGGGGGGAACTATGGCTACACCTTC